Listed here are 15 T cell receptor beta chains from one sample, sequenced in a study of CD8 T cells in ankylosing spondylitis. TCRdb used MiXCR to reprocess the 5' RACE reads, holding one entry per CDR3 protein. The sample has about 150,000 distinct CDR3 sequences; approximately 48% are singletons. Specimen: synovial fluid, either unsorted or a sorted T cell fraction (not recorded which). The receptors stem from a male donor with ankylosing spondylitis.

The chain recombines TRBV6-5 with TRBJ1-1; D remains ambiguous. The V end was cut by 1 base, the J end by 4 bases, with 13 bases between. CDR3 size: 15 residues. Germline values: CDR1 MNHEY, CDR2 SVGAGI. The CDR3 DNA reads as TGTGCCAGCAGTTACTTTCTCAGCTGGATCACTGAAGCTTTCTTT. Translating it yields CASSYFLSWITEAFF.

There are a few counts of this clonotype. The rearrangement links TRBV7-9 to TRBJ2-7; weak D call: TRBD1 (6 bases). From germline, CDR1 is SEHNR and CDR2 FQNEAQ (reference sequence). There are 16 residues in the CDR3. Trimming left V 0 bases short and J 7 bases short, with 19 bases between. In DNA form, the CDR3 reads TGTGCCAGCAGCTTAGCGACAGGCACTCCCTACGAGGAGCAGTACTTC. Protein: CASSLATGTPYEEQYF.

The J gene is TRBJ2-7, the V gene TRBV29-1, with TRBD1 identical over 7 bases. Germline loops: CDR1 SQVTM, CDR2 ANQGSEA. The J segment lost 5 bases and the V segment lost 3 bases, leaving 7 bases of the junction unmatched. CDR3 size: 13 residues. CDR3 amino acids: CSVDTGVSHEQYF. CDR3 DNA: TGCAGCGTTGATACAGGGGTTTCCCACGAGCAGTACTTC.

This clonotype was detected a few times. The chain carries TRBV4-1 and TRBJ1-2, with a tentative D call TRBD1 (5 bases). Germline-derived CDR1 and CDR2 are MGHRA and YSYEKL. The CDR3 extends over 20 amino acids. Trimming removed 1 base from V and 6 bases from J, with 30 bases in between. This CDR3 reads CASSQAAGRHGGRVVNGYTF. For the CDR3, the DNA is TGCGCCAGCAGCCAAGCCGCAGGACGGCATGGGGGTAGAGTGGTTAATGGCTACACCTTC.

This clonotype has just a few counts. The genes are TRBV15 and TRBJ2-1; 10 positions agree with TRBD2. CDR1 and CDR2 from the germline V gene are LNHNV and YYDKDF (reference sequence). J lost 8 bases, V lost 0 bases, and 22 bases had no gene match. CDR3 size: 21 residues. The CDR3 is CATSRDLRLAGAFSRLDEQFF. The CDR3, as DNA: TGTGCCACCAGCAGAGATCTGCGGCTAGCGGGAGCATTCAGCAGGTTGGATGAGCAGTTCTTC. Looking up the rest from reference TRBV15 and TRBJ2-1 gives the full variable domain: DAMVIQNPRYQVTQFGKPVTLSCSQTLNHNVMYWYQQKSSQAPKLLFHYYDKDFNNEADTPDNFQSRRPNTSFCFLDIRSPGLGDTAMYLCATSRDLRLAGAFSRLDEQFFGPGTRLTVL.

This chain uses TRBV10-3 with TRBJ2-7; 7 positions agree with TRBD2. Trimming took 2 bases from V and 5 from J; bases not matched to a gene: 9. The CDR3 is 15 residues long. Germline V gene data show CDR1 as ENHRY and CDR2 as SYGVKD. DNA of the CDR3: TGTGCCATCAGTGAGATGGTGGGGGGGTCCAACGAGCAGTACTTC. This codes for CAISEMVGGSNEQYF.

This sequence joins TRBV20-1 and TRBJ2-7; D possibly uses TRBD1 or TRBD2 (6 bases each). V was pared by 2 bases and J by 0 bases, with 17 bases between. Germline lookup yields CDR1 DFQATT and CDR2 SNEGSKA (reference sequence). CDR3 size: 16 residues. This chain's CDR3 is CSARFRGTSLSYEQYF. CDR3 bases: TGCAGTGCTAGATTCCGCGGGACAAGCCTCTCCTACGAGCAGTACTTC.

This clonotype was seen more than once but under ten times. J is TRBJ2-1 and V is TRBV19; D unresolved. V lost 10 bases and J lost 0, with 16 bases in between. This CDR3 has 15 residues. Germline V gene sequence: CDR1 LNHDA, CDR2 SQIVND (reference sequence). In DNA, the CDR3 is TGTGCCACACCCACCCGGGCTAACTCCTACAATGAGCAGTTCTTC. This sequence encodes CATPTRANSYNEQFF.

Sample share makes this clonotype medium-sized. V and J are TRBV20-1 and TRBJ2-7, with D perhaps TRBD1 or TRBD2 (5 bases each). The V gene's germline CDR1 is DFQATT and CDR2 SNEGSKA (reference sequence). V was shortened by 0 bases and J by 7 bases, with 16 bases between the two germline ends. The CDR3 has 14 residues. CDR3: CSARELRGDGEQYF. DNA for the CDR3: TGCAGTGCTAGAGAGTTGAGGGGAGACGGGGAGCAGTACTTC.

Turning to this clonotype: The junction differs from germline at one of its ends, possibly a read error. This chain uses TRBV7-6 with TRBJ1-1; D might be TRBD1 (6 bases). CDR1 SGHVS and CDR2 FNYEAQ come from the germline V gene. The CDR3 has 12 amino acids. The CDR3 DNA reads TGTGCCAGCAGCTTAGTAGAGGGGGTCCGGGTCTTT. Translation: CASSLVEGVRVF.

The V and J genes are TRBV5-1 and TRBJ1-1; D may be TRBD1 (5 bases). V gave up 2 bases and J gave up 4 bases, with 15 bases separating them. CDR1 is SGHRS, CDR2 YFSETQ, per germline. This CDR3 has 15 amino acids. Here the CDR3 DNA reads TGCGCCAGCAGCTTATATCCAGGGTTGGGCACTGAAGCTTTCTTT. Translating gives CASSLYPGLGTEAFF.

The V gene is TRBV7-3, the J gene TRBJ2-7; either TRBD1 or TRBD2 may fit D (6 bases each). V was trimmed by 2 bases and J by 2 bases, leaving 19 bases between them. CDR3 length: 17 amino acids. Germline assignment: CDR1 SGHTA and CDR2 FQGTGA. The CDR3 DNA reads TGTGCCAGCAGCTTATGGGGGCCAGGGACTCCACCCTACGAGCAGTACTTC. It specifies CASSLWGPGTPPYEQYF. The variable domain in full, with the rest retrieved from reference TRBV7-3 and TRBJ2-7, is GAGVSQTPSNKVTEKGKYVELRCDPISGHTALYWYRQSLGQGPEFLIYFQGTGAADDSGLPNDRFFAVRPEGSVSTLKIQRTERGDSAVYLCASSLWGPGTPPYEQYFGPGTRLTVT.

The chain is built from TRBV6-2 or TRBV6-3 and TRBJ2-1, with 7 bases matching TRBD2. Germline CDR1 MNHEY, CDR2 SVGEGT. Trimming at V came to 7 bases and at J to 3 bases, leaving 6 bases not matched to a gene. This CDR3 has 14 residues. The CDR3 protein is CASTETSSYNEQFF. CDR3 DNA: TGTGCCAGCACCGAGACTAGCAGCTACAATGAGCAGTTCTTC.

The rearrangement links TRBV11-2 to TRBJ2-1; 7 nucleotides agree with TRBD1. The V gene's germline CDR1 is SGHAT and CDR2 FQNNGV. V lost 7 bases and J lost 4; bases outside the gene matches: 4. The CDR3 runs to 13 residues. The CDR3 coding sequence is TGTGCCAGCACCCAGGGGGTGTACAATGAGCAGTTCTTC. Translation: CASTQGVYNEQFF.

This clonotype has only a few counts. The chain recombines TRBV29-1 with TRBJ2-3; D unresolved. This CDR3 comprises 12 residues. Trimming took 4 bases from V and 7 from J, leaving 12 bases between them. Germline CDR1 reads SQVTM; CDR2 reads ANQGSEA. The chain's CDR3 is CSVGRNLNTQYF. Written as DNA, the CDR3 is TGCAGCGTTGGACGAAACTTGAATACGCAGTATTTT.